This TCR beta chain was identified during a study of blood T cell repertoires in COVID-19. In the study overall: PBMCs, B-cell-depleted T cells, or T cells provided the cDNA or gDNA that made up the material.

V shed 6 bases and J shed 8 bases, with 13 bases lying between them. The CDR3 is 13 amino acids. Per the germline V gene, CDR1 is KGHSH and CDR2 is LQKENI. TCRdb's copy holds only in-frame clones and misses some; the assay was immunoSEQ multiplex PCR. The sample holds about 180,000 clones, around 85% seen once. The source of this sequence is a woman older than 75 with acute or convalescent COVID-19. This chain joins TRBV18 and TRBJ1-4; D is possibly TRBD1 (5 bases). Sequencing input: peripheral blood. CDR3 bases: TGTGCCAGCTCCCTTCGGGGGAGGGAAAAACTGTTTTTT. This gives the protein CASSLRGREKLFF.